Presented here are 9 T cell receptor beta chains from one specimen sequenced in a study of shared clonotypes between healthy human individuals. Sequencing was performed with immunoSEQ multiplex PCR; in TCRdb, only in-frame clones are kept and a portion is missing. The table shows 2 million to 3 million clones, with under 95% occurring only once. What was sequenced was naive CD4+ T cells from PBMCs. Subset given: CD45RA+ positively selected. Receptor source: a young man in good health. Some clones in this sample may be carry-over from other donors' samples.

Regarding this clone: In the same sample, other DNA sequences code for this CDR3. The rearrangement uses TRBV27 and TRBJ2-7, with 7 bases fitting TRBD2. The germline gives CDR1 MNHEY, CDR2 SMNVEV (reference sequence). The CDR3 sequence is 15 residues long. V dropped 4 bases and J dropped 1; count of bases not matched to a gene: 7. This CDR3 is CASSSGRAGSYEQYF. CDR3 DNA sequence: TGTGCCAGCAGTTCTGGGAGGGCAGGGTCCTACGAGCAGTACTTC.

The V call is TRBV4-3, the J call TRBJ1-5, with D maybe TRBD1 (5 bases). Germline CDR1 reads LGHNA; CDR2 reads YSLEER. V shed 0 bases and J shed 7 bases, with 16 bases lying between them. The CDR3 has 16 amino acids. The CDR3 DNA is TGCGCCAGCAGCCAAGAGGCAGGGAGTGCGGACCAGCCCCAGCATTTT. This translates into CASSQEAGSADQPQHF.

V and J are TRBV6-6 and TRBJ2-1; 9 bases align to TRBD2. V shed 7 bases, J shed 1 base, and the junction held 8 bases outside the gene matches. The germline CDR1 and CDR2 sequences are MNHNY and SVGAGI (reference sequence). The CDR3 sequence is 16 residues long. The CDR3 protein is CASIDASGMSYNEQFF. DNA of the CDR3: TGTGCCAGCATCGACGCTAGCGGGATGTCCTACAATGAGCAGTTCTTC.

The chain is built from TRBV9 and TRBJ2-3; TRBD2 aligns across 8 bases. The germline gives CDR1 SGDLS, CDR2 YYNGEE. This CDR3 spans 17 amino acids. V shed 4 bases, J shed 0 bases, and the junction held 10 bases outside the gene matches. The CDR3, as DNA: TGTGCCAGCAGCAAGGGACTAGTCTCTCCTAGCACAGATACGCAGTATTTT. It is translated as CASSKGLVSPSTDTQYF.

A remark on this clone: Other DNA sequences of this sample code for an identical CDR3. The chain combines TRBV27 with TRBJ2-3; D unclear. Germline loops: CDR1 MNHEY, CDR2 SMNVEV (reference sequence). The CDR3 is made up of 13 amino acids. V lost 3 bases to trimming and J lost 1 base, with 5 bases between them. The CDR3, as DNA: TGTGCCAGCAGTTTTATTGGCACAGATACGCAGTATTTT. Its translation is CASSFIGTDTQYF.

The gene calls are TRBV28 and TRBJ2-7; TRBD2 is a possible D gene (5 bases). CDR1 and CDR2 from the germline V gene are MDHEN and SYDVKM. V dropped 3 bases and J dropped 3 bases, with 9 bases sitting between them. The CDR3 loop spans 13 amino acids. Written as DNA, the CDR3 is TGTGCCAGCAGTTTTTGGAGGAACTACGAGCAGTACTTC. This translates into CASSFWRNYEQYF.

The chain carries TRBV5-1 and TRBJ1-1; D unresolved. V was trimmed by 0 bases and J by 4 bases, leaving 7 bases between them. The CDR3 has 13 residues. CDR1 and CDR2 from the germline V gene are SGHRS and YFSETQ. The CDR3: CASSLGVVTEAFF. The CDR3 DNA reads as TGCGCCAGCAGCTTGGGAGTGGTCACTGAAGCTTTCTTT.

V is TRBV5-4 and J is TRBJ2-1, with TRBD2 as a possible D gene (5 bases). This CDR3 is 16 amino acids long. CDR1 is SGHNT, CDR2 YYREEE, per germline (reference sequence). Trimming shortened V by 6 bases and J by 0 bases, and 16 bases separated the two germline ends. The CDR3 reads CASNQRAGSSYNEQFF. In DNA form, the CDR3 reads TGTGCCAGCAACCAAAGGGCGGGCAGCTCCTACAATGAGCAGTTCTTC. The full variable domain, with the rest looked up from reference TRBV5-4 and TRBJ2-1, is ETGVTQSPTHLIKTRGQQVTLRCSSQSGHNTVSWYQQALGQGPQFIFQYYREEENGRGNFPPRFSGLQFPNYSSELNVNALELDDSALYLCASNQRAGSSYNEQFFGPGTRLTVL.

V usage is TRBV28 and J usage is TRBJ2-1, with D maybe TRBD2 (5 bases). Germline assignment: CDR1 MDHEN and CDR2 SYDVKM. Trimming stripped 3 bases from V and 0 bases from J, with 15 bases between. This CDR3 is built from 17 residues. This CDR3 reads CASSLTDFSSSYNEQFF. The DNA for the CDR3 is TGTGCCAGCAGTTTGACGGACTTCTCAAGCTCCTACAATGAGCAGTTCTTC.